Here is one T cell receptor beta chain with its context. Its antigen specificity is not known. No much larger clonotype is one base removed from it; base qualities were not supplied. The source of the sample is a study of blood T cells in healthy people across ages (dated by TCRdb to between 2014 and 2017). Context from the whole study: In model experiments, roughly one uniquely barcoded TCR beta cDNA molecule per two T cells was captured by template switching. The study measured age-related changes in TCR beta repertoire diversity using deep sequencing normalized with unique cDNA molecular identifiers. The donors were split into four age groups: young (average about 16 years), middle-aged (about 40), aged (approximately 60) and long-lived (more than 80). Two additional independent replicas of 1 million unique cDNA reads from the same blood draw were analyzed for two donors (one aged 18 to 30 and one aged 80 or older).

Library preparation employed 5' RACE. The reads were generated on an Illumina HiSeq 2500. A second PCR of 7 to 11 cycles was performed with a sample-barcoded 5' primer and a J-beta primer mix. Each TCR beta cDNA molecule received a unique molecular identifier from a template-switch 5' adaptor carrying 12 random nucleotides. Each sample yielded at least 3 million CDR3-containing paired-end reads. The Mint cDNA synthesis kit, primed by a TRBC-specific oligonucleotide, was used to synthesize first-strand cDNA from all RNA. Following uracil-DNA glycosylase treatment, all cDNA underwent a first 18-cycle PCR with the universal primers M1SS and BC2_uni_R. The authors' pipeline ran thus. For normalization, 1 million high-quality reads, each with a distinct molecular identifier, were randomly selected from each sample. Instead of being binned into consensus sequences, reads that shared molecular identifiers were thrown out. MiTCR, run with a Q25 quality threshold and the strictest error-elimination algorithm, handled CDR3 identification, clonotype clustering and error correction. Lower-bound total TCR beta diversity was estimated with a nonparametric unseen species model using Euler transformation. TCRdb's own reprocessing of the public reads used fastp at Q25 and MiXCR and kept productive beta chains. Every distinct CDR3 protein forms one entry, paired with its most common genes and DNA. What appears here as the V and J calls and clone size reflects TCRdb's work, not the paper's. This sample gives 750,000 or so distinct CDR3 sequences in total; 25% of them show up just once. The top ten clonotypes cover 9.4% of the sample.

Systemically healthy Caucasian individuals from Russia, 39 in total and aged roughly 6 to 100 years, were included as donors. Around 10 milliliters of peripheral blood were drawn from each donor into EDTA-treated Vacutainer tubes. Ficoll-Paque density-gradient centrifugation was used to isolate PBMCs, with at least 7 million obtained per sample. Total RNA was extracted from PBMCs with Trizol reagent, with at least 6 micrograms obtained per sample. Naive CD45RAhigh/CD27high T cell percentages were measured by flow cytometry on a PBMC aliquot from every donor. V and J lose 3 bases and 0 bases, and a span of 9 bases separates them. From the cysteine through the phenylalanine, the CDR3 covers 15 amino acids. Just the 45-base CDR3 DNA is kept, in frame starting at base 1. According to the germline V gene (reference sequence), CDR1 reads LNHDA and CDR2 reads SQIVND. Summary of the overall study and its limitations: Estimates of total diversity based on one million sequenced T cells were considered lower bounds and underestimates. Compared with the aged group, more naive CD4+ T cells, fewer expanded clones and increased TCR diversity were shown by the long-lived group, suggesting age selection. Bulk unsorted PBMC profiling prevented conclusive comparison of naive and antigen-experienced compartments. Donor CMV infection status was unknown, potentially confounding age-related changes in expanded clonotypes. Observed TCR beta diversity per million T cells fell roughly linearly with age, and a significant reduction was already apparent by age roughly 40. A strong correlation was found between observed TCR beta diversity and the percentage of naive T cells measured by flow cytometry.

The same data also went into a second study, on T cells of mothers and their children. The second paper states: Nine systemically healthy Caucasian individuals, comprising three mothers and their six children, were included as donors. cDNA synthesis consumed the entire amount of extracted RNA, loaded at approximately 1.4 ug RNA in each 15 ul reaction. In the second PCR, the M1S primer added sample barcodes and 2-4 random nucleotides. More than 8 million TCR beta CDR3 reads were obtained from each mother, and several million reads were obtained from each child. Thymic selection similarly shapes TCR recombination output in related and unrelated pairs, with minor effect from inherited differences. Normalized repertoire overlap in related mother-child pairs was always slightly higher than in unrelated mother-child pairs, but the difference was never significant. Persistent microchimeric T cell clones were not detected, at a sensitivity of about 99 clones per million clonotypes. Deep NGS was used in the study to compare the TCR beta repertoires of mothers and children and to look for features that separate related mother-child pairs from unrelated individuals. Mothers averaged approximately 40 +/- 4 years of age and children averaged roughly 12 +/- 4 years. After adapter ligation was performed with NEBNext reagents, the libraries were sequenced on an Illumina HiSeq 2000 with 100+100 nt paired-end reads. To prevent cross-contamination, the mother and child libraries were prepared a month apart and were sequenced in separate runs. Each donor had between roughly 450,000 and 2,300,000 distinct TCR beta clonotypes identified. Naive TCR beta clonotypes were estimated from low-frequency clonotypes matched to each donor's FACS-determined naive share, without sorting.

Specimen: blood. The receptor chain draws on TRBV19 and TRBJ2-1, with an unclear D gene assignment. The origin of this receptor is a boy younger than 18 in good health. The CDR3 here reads CASSIERSSYNEQFF. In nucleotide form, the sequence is TGTGCCAGTAGTATCGAACGGAGCTCCTACAATGAGCAGTTCTTC.